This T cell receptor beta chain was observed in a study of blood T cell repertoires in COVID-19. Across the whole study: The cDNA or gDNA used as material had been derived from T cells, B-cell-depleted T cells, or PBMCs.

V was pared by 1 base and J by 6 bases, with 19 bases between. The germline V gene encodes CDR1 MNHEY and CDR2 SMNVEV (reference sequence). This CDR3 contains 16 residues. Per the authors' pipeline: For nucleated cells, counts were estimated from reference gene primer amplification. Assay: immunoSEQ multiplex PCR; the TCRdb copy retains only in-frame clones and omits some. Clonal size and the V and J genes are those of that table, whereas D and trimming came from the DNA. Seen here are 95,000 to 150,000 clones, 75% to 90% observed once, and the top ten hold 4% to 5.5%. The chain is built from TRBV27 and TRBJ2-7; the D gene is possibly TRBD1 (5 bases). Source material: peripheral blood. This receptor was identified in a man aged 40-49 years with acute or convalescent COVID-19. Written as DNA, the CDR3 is TGTGCCAGCAGTTTATATACAGGTGATCAGGGCCTCGAGCAGTACTTC. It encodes CASSLYTGDQGLEQYF.